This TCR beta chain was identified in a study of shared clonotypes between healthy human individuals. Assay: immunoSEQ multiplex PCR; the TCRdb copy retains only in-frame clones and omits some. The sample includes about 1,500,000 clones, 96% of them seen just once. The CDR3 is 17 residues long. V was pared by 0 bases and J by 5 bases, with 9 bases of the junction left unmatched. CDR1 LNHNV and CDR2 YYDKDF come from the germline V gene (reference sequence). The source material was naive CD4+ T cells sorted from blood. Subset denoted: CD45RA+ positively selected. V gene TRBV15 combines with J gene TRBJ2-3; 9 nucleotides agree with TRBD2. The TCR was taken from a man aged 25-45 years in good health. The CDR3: CATSREMLAGSGDTQYF. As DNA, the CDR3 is TGTGCCACCAGCAGAGAAATGCTAGCGGGATCTGGAGATACGCAGTATTTT.